This T cell receptor (beta chain) derives from a study of CD8+ T cells in alopecia areata. Whole-study findings and limits: Sequencing of scalp samples also includes resident alphabeta T cells from normal skin. The study found higher clonality in lesional than normal scalp, especially in alopecia totalis/universalis.

About this clone itself: The antigen is undetermined.

Trimming took off 3 bases at V and 1 base at J, with 14 bases between the two ends. CDR1 SGHRS and CDR2 YFSETQ come from the germline V gene. This CDR3 region has 15 residues. Peripheral blood and lesional scalp punch biopsies came from alopecia areata patients. PBMCs yielded sorted CD4+ and CD8+ T cells. Once RNA had been extracted, it was reverse transcribed into cDNA to act as the sequencing template. Only in-frame clones appear in the TCRdb table, and some are missing; sequencing was by immunoSEQ multiplex PCR. The top ten hold approximately 15% of the sample, which has approximately 150,000 clones, about 87% seen once.

V is TRBV5-1 and J is TRBJ2-7; D might be TRBD1 or TRBD2, each matching 6 bases. Sequencing used CD8+ T cells sorted from blood, obtained at week 0. The receptor was derived from a human donor with alopecia areata. CDR3 region: CASSSGASLSYEQYF. CDR3 in DNA: TGCGCCAGCAGCTCGGGGGCTAGCTTGTCCTACGAGCAGTACTTC.